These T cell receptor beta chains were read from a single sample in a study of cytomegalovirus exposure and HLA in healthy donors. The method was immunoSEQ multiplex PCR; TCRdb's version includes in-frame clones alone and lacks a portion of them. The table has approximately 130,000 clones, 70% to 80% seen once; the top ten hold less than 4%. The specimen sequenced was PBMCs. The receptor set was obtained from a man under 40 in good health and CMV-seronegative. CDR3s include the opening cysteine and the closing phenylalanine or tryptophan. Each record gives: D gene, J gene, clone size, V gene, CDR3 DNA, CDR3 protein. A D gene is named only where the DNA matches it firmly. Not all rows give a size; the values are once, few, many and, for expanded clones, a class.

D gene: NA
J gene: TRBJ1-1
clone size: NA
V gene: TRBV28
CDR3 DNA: TGTGCCAGCAGGCCCGATATGAGGGAAGCTTTCTTT
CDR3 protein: CASRPDMREAFF

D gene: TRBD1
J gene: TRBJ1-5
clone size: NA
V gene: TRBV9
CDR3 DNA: TGTGCCAGCAGCCCGGGGACAGGGGCTCAGCCCCAGCATTTT
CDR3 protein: CASSPGTGAQPQHF

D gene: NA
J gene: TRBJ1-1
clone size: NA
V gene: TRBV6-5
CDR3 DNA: TGTGCCAGCAGTTACAATATGGGCATGAACACTGAAGCTTTCTTT
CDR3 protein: CASSYNMGMNTEAFF

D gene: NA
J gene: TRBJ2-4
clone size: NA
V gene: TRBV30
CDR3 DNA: TGTGCCTGGAGTACCCCCAAACTAGCCAAAAACATTCAGTACTTC
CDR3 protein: CAWSTPKLAKNIQYF

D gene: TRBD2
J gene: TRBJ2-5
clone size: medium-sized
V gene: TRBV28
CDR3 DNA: TGTGCCAGCAGTTTGCTAGCGGGGGGGCCAGGAGAGACCCAGTACTTC
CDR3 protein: CASSLLAGGPGETQYF

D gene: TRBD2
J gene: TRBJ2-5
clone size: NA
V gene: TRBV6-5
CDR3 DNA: TGTGCCAGCAGTTCTTGGGCTAGCGGGAGCCCTGAGACCCAGTACTTC
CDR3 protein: CASSSWASGSPETQYF

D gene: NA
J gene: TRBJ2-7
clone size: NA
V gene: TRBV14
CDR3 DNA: TGTGCCAGCAGCCCAGGCCGATCCTGGAAGTCCTACGAGCAGTACTTC
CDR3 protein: CASSPGRSWKSYEQYF

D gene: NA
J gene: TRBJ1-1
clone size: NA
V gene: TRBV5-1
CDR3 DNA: TGCGCCAGCAGCATACGGGGGGCAAGTGAAGCTTTCTTT
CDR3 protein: CASSIRGASEAFF

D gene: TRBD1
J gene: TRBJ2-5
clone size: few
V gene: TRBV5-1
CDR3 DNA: TGCGCCAGCAACCAGGGGGCTACGGAGACCCAGTACTTC
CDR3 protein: CASNQGATETQYF

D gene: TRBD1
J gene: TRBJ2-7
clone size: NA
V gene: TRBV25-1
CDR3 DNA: TGTGCCAGCAGTGACGGGACAGGTACCTACGAGCAGTACTTC
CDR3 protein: CASSDGTGTYEQYF

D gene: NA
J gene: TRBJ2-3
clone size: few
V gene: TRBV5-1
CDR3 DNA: TGCGCCAGCAGCCACCCCAGGCAGGGAGGAACAGATACGCAGTATTTT
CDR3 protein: CASSHPRQGGTDTQYF

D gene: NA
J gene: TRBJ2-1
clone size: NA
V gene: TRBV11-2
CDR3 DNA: TGTGCCAGCAGTGCGGTGGGGGGATCCCATGAGCAGTTCTTC
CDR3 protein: CASSAVGGSHEQFF

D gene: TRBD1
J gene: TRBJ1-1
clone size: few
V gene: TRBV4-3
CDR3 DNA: TGCGCCAGCAGCCCAGAAGACAGGGGGCTTGAAGCTTTCTTT
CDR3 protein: CASSPEDRGLEAFF

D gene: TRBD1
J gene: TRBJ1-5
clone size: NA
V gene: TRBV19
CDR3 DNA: TGTGCCAGTAGTACCTGGACAGGGTGGGATCAGCCCCAGCATTTT
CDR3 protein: CASSTWTGWDQPQHF

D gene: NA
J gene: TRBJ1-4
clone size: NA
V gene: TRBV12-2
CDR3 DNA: TGTGCAAGTCGCTTGACACGCCCTGGAGGGGAGGGGAATGAAAAACTGTTTTTT
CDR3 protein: CASRLTRPGGEGNEKLFF

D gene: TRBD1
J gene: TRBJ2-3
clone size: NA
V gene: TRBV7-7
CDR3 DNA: TGTGCTAGCGGGACAGGGGGCTCAGATACGCAGTATTTT
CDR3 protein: CASGTGGSDTQYF

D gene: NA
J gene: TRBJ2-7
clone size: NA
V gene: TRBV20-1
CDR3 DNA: TGCAGTGCTAAGCGGAACTACGAGCAGTACTTC
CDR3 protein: CSAKRNYEQYF

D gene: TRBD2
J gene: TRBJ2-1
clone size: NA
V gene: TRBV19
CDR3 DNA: TGTGCCAGTTCCATAGCGGGAGGACATCGGGCTAACAATGAGCAGTTCTTC
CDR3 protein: CASSIAGGHRANNEQFF

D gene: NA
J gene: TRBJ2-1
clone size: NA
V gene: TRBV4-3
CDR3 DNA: TGCGCCAGCAGCCAGTCGCTTCGGGACTTCTCCTACAATGAGCAGTTCTTC
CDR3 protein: CASSQSLRDFSYNEQFF

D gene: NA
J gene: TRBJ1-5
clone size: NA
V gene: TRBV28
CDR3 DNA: TGTGCCAGCAGCCCCCGGAGGAATCAGCCCCAGCATTTT
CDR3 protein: CASSPRRNQPQHF

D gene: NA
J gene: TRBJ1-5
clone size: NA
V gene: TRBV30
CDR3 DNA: TGTGCCTGGAGTACACAGGGAAGCCAGCCCCAGCATTTT
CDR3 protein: CAWSTQGSQPQHF

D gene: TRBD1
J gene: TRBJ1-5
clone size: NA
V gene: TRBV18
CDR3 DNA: TGTGCCAGCTCACCAGGACAGGATCAGCCCCAGCATTTT
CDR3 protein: CASSPGQDQPQHF

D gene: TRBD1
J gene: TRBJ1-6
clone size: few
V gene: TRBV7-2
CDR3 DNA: TGTGCCAGCAGCCCCTCGGACAGGGAGCGGTCACCCCTCCACTTT
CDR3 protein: CASSPSDRERSPLHF

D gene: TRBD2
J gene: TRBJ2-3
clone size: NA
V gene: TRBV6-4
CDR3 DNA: TGTGCCAGCAGTGAGGGACTAGCGGGGGGGCCAGATACGCAGTATTTT
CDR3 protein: CASSEGLAGGPDTQYF

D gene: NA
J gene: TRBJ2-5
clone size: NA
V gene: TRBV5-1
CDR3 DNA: TGCGCCAGCAGACGTACAGGTATCCAAGAGACCCAGTACTTC
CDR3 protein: CASRRTGIQETQYF

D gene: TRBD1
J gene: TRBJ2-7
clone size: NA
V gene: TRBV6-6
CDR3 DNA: TGTGCCAGCAGGACAGGGCGGAGCTCCTACGAGCAGTACTTC
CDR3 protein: CASRTGRSSYEQYF

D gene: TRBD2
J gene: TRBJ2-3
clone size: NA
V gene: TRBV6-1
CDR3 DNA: TGTGCCAGCAGCCGGACTAGTCGCACAGATACGCAGTATTTT
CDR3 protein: CASSRTSRTDTQYF

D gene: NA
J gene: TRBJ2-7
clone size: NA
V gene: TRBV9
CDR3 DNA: TGTGCCAGCAGCTTGGACAAGGGCGAGCAGTACTTC
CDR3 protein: CASSLDKGEQYF

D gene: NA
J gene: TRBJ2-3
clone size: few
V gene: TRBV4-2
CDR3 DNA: TGTGCCAGCAGCCAAGACTACGGTCTAGGAACAGATACGCAGTATTTT
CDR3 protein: CASSQDYGLGTDTQYF

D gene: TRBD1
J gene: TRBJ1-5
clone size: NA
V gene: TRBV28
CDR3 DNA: TGTGCCAGCAGGACAGGAACCGGGACAGGGGGCAATCAGCCCCAGCATTTT
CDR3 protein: CASRTGTGTGGNQPQHF

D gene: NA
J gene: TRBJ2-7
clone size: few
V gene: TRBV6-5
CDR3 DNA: TGTGCCAGCAGTTACCCTAACAGGGTAAGCGAGCAGTACTTC
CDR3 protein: CASSYPNRVSEQYF

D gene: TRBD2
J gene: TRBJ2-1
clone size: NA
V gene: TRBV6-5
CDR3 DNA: TGTGCCAGCAGTTACTCGTTAGCGGGGGTCAACAATGAGCAGTTCTTC
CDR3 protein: CASSYSLAGVNNEQFF

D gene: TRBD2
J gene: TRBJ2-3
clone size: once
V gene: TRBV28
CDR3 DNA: TGTGCCAGCAGTTCGGCCCTGGAGGCGGGAGGGGGGGATACGCAGTATTTT
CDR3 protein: CASSSALEAGGGDTQYF

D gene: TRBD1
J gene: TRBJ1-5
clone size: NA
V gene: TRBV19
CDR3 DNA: TGTGCCAGTAGTAGACAGGGCCCTCAGCCCCAGCATTTT
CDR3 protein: CASSRQGPQPQHF

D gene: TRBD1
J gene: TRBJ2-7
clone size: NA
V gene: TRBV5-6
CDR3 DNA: TGTGCCAGCAGCATAAAGCCGGGACAGGGTTTTTATGCGCAGTACTTC
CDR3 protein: CASSIKPGQGFYAQYF

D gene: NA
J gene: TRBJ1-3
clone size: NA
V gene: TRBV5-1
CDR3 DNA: TGCGCCAGCAGCTTGCGGCAGGGAGGTGGAAACACCATATATTTT
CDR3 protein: CASSLRQGGGNTIYF

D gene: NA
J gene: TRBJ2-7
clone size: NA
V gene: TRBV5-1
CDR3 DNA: TGCGCCAGCAACTGGCAGGGCCGAAACTACGAGCAGTACTTC
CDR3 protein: CASNWQGRNYEQYF

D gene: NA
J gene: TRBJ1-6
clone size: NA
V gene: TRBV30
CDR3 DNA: TGTGCCTGGAGACTTGGGCCGGGGGGCTCCTATAATTCACCCCTCCACTTT
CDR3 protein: CAWRLGPGGSYNSPLHF

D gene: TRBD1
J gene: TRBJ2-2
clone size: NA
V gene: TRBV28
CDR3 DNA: TGTGCCAGCAGTTTATGGGACAGGGGGCGAGGGGGGGAGCTGTTTTTT
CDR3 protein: CASSLWDRGRGGELFF

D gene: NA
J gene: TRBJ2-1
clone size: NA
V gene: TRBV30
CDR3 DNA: TGTGCCTGGAGTGTAGGGGGGGGGAGGAATGAGCAGTTCTTC
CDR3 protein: CAWSVGGGRNEQFF

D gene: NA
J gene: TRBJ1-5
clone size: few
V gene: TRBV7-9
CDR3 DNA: TGTGCCAGCAGCCGCGATTATCAGCCCCAGCATTTT
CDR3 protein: CASSRDYQPQHF